The next 25 T cell receptor beta chains were all read from a single sample in a study of shared clonotypes between healthy human individuals. Assay used: immunoSEQ multiplex PCR; TCRdb lists only in-frame clones, some missing. The sample includes millions of clones, approximately 90% of them seen just once. Specimen: naive CD4+ T cells sorted from blood. Subset indicated: CD45RA+ positively selected. The receptors here all came from a man aged 18 to 30 in good health.

V gene TRBV28 combines with J gene TRBJ2-6; D remains unclear. This CDR3 has 14 amino acids. Trimming cost V 8 bases and J 2 bases, with 10 bases left between them. Germline V gives CDR1 MDHEN, CDR2 SYDVKM. DNA of the CDR3: TGTGCCAGCGGAATATCGGCTGGGGCCAACGTCCTGACTTTC. Protein: CASGISAGANVLTF.

J is TRBJ2-1 and V is TRBV11-3; 10 nucleotides line up with TRBD2. The CDR3 has 19 amino acids. Trimming at V came to 2 bases and at J to 1 base, leaving 11 bases not matched to a gene. CDR1 and CDR2 (germline): SGHNT, YENEEA. CDR3: CASSLSVQDSGRSYNEQFF. As DNA, the CDR3 is TGTGCCAGCAGCTTATCGGTGCAGGATAGCGGGAGGTCCTACAATGAGCAGTTCTTC.

This chain joins TRBV7-2 and TRBJ1-1; a possible D gene is TRBD1 (5 bases). CDR3 size: 13 residues. CDR1 is SGHTA and CDR2 is FQGNSA in the germline V gene. V shed 8 bases and J shed 5 bases, with 15 bases lying between them. The CDR3 protein is CASRRVGDTEAFF. Here the CDR3 DNA reads TGTGCCAGCCGCAGGGTAGGGGATACTGAAGCTTTCTTT.

The chain carries TRBV10-2 and TRBJ2-3; possibly TRBD2 for D (6 bases). Germline V gene data show CDR1 as WSHSY and CDR2 as SAAADI. Trimming removed 2 bases from V and 2 bases from J, with 8 bases in between. The CDR3 is 14 residues long. The CDR3 region has the DNA TGCGCCAGCAGTGAGGCGGGACTCACAGATACGCAGTATTTT. Its protein is CASSEAGLTDTQYF.

The chain couples TRBV6-1 to TRBJ1-4; no definite D call. The CDR3 consists of 13 residues. Looked up from germline, CDR1 is MNHNS and CDR2 is SASEGT. Trimming shortened V by 2 bases and J by 8 bases, and 9 bases separated the two germline ends. CDR3 sequence: CASSEPLGEKLFF. CDR3 bases: TGTGCCAGCAGTGAACCCCTGGGCGAAAAACTGTTTTTT.

V usage is TRBV19 and J usage is TRBJ2-3; D not resolved. Germline V gene lookup returns CDR1 LNHDA and CDR2 SQIVND (reference sequence). CDR3 length equals 11 residues. V lost 5 bases to trimming and J lost 4 bases, with 4 bases between them. In DNA, the CDR3 is TGTGCCAGTAGTCGGGCAGATACGCAGTATTTT. Residues: CASSRADTQYF.

V usage is TRBV19 and J usage is TRBJ2-1; D gene ambiguous. This CDR3 has 16 residues. The germline V and J ends were trimmed by 0 bases and 0 bases, with 9 bases remaining between them. Germline loops: CDR1 LNHDA, CDR2 SQIVND (reference sequence). This CDR3 is CASSIDRSSSYNEQFF. The CDR3 coding sequence is TGTGCCAGTAGTATAGACAGATCGAGCTCCTACAATGAGCAGTTCTTC.

The chain joins TRBV5-1 to TRBJ2-3; TRBD2 agrees at 10 bases. Trimming cost V 4 bases and J 3 bases; bases outside gene matches: 8. CDR1 and CDR2 (germline): SGHRS, YFSETQ. The CDR3 has 16 residues. The CDR3, as DNA: TGCGCCAGCAGCCCCGGACTAGCGGTTAAGACAGATACGCAGTATTTT. Residues: CASSPGLAVKTDTQYF. The full variable domain, with the rest looked up from reference TRBV5-1 and TRBJ2-3, is KAGVTQTPRYLIKTRGQQVTLSCSPISGHRSVSWYQQTPGQGLQFLFEYFSETQRNKGNFPGRFSGRQFSNSRSEMNVSTLELGDSALYLCASSPGLAVKTDTQYFGPGTRLTVL.

J is TRBJ2-6 and V is TRBV7-2; D unresolved. CDR3 length: 16 residues. Germline CDR1 reads SGHTA; CDR2 reads FQGNSA. The V end lost 5 bases, the J end lost 0 bases, and 11 bases lay between the germline ends. Here the CDR3 DNA reads TGTGCCAGCAGCAGGGCAGTGAGCTCTGGGGCCAACGTCCTGACTTTC. Amino acids: CASSRAVSSGANVLTF.

Concerning this clone: This sample also contains other DNA sequences that code for the same CDR3. The chain is built from TRBV5-1 and TRBJ1-1; 8 bases line up with TRBD1. Germline V CDR1 and CDR2: SGHRS, YFSETQ. Trimming took 4 bases from V and 1 from J; bases not matched to a gene: 6. CDR3 length: 15 amino acids. The chain's CDR3 is CASSTWTGPNTEAFF. The CDR3 DNA sequence: TGCGCCAGCAGCACCTGGACAGGGCCGAACACTGAAGCTTTCTTT.

CDR3 nucleotide sequence: TGTGCCAGCAGCCCGGCGGGGGCGCGTGGCTACACCTTC. Amino acids: CASSPAGARGYTF. The genes are TRBV5-8 and TRBJ1-2; possible D gene TRBD1, 6 bases. V dropped 4 bases and J dropped 7 bases, with 14 bases sitting between them. This CDR3 has 13 amino acids. The germline CDR1 and CDR2 sequences are SGHTS and YDEGEE.

Turning to this clone: The sample contains more than one DNA sequence encoding this CDR3. The genes are TRBV5-6 and TRBJ2-7; TRBD1 matches at 12 bases. CDR1 and CDR2 (germline): SGHDT, YYEEEE. The CDR3 consists of 14 residues. Trimming cost V 4 bases and J 4 bases; bases outside gene matches: 3. The CDR3 loop is CASSPGQGAYEQYF. DNA of the CDR3: TGTGCCAGCAGCCCGGGACAGGGGGCTTACGAGCAGTACTTC.

The V and J genes are TRBV19 and TRBJ2-3; the match to TRBD1 covers 7 bases. V lost 3 bases to trimming and J lost 3 bases; unmatched junction nucleotides: 9. The CDR3 is made up of 16 amino acids. Germline assignment: CDR1 LNHDA and CDR2 SQIVND (reference sequence). The chain's CDR3 is CASSMGQLAATDTQYF. The CDR3 DNA reads as TGTGCCAGTAGTATGGGACAGCTAGCAGCGACAGATACGCAGTATTTT.

This clone came up once. The gene calls are TRBV5-1 and TRBJ2-1; 8 bases agree with TRBD2. The CDR3 is 15 residues long. CDR1 and CDR2 from the germline V gene are SGHRS and YFSETQ. Trimming cost V 4 bases and J 8 bases; bases outside gene matches: 11. CDR3 amino acids: CASSEGLGVWDEQFF. DNA for the CDR3: TGCGCCAGCAGCGAGGGACTAGGGGTATGGGATGAGCAGTTCTTC.

V and J are TRBV19 and TRBJ2-5; D perhaps matches TRBD1 (5 bases). This CDR3 comprises 15 residues. Trimming pared 3 bases from V and 2 bases from J, leaving 13 bases between. Germline lookup yields CDR1 LNHDA and CDR2 SQIVND (reference sequence). CDR3 residues: CASSISDRSQETQYF. The CDR3 DNA sequence: TGTGCCAGTAGTATTTCAGACAGATCTCAAGAGACCCAGTACTTC.

This rearrangement joins TRBV30 to TRBJ2-5, with D perhaps given as TRBD1 or TRBD2 (6 bases each). CDR1 is GTSNPN, CDR2 SVGIG, per germline (reference sequence). There are 15 residues in the CDR3. The V end was cut by 2 bases, the J end by 4 bases, with 17 bases between. CDR3 loop: CAWSRGASFTETQYF. As DNA, the CDR3 is TGTGCCTGGAGTAGGGGGGCGAGCTTTACAGAGACCCAGTACTTC.

CDR3 sequence: CASSPNFAGSIDNEQFF. Written as DNA, the CDR3 is TGTGCCAGCAGCCCCAATTTTGCCGGTAGTATCGACAATGAGCAGTTCTTC. V gene TRBV21-1 combines with J gene TRBJ2-1; TRBD2 reflects the table's D call only, with no check against the DNA. TRBV21-1 corresponds to a pseudogene. This CDR3 has 17 amino acids.

V is TRBV2 and J is TRBJ2-2, with TRBD2 identical over 12 bases. Germline assignment: CDR1 SNHLY and CDR2 FYNNEI. The CDR3 loop spans 15 amino acids. The V segment lost 6 bases and the J segment 10 bases; nucleotides outside the gene matches: 9. CDR3 sequence: CASRATSGSPQELFF. CDR3 coding DNA: TGTGCCAGCAGGGCGACTAGCGGGAGCCCCCAGGAGCTGTTTTTT. Supplemented by reference TRBV2 and TRBJ2-2, the full variable domain reads EPEVTQTPSHQVTQMGQEVILRCVPISNHLYFYWYRQILGQKVEFLVSFYNNEISEKSEIFDDQFSVERPDGSNFTLKIRSTKLEDSAMYFCASRATSGSPQELFFGEGSRLTVL.

This chain joins TRBV29-1 and TRBJ2-1; D is ambiguous. Germline V gene data show CDR1 as SQVTM and CDR2 as ANQGSEA. The CDR3 is 11 residues long. CDR3 DNA: TGCACCTCCCTGGCCTACAATGAGCAGTTCTTC. Translation: CTSLAYNEQFF.

J is TRBJ2-3 and V is TRBV28; possible D gene TRBD1, 6 bases. V gave up 5 bases and J gave up 12 bases, with 27 bases separating them. CDR1 and CDR2 (germline): MDHEN, SYDVKM. The CDR3 runs to 16 residues. DNA for the CDR3: TGTGCCAGCAGTACCGCAGGAACCCAGGGGAACCGACGCCAGTATTTT. This sequence encodes CASSTAGTQGNRRQYF.

The chain combines TRBV2 with TRBJ2-5, with unresolved D. The germline V gene encodes CDR1 SNHLY and CDR2 FYNNEI. The CDR3 extends over 14 amino acids. V lost 7 bases, J lost 1 base, and 13 bases lay in between. CDR3 nucleotides: TGTGCCAGCACCTTCGGGCAAATCCAAGAGACCCAGTACTTC. The encoded protein is CASTFGQIQETQYF.

This clone was picked up a small number of times. Distinct nucleotide sequences in the sample also encode this CDR3. The chain employs TRBV20-1 and TRBJ2-3; D is undetermined. Germline V gene sequence: CDR1 DFQATT, CDR2 SNEGSKA (reference sequence). V was shortened by 2 bases and J by 3 bases, with 3 bases between the two germline ends. This CDR3 is built from 11 residues. DNA for the CDR3: TGCAGTGCTAGACTTACAGATACGCAGTATTTT. It codes for CSARLTDTQYF.

The chain couples TRBV7-2 to TRBJ2-2; possibly TRBD1 or TRBD2 for D (5 bases each). CDR1 SGHTA and CDR2 FQGNSA come from the germline V gene. CDR3 size: 15 residues. V was shortened by 3 bases and J by 3 bases, with 11 bases between the two germline ends. The CDR3, as DNA: TGTGCCAGCAGCTTCTCCGGGACCGACACCGGGGAGCTGTTTTTT. Translated, it gives CASSFSGTDTGELFF.

V is TRBV28 and J is TRBJ1-1; unclear D gene. CDR3 size: 15 residues. Germline CDR1 and CDR2: MDHEN and SYDVKM. V lost 1 base, J lost 4 bases, and 13 bases lay in between. CDR3 DNA: TGTGCCAGCAGTTTATATTCGGGGAGGATCACTGAAGCTTTCTTT. Translating gives CASSLYSGRITEAFF.

This rearrangement joins TRBV29-1 to TRBJ2-2; D is unresolved. Trimming removed 7 bases at V and 2 bases at J, with 8 bases between. The CDR3 has 12 amino acids. Germline lookup yields CDR1 SQVTM and CDR2 ANQGSEA. CDR3 sequence (DNA): TGCAGCGGCCAGACTAACACCGGGGAGCTGTTTTTT. Translated, it gives CSGQTNTGELFF.